The entry that follows covers one TCR beta chain sequence. This entry belongs to a study of blood T cell repertoires in COVID-19. Sequenced by immunoSEQ multiplex PCR; TCRdb stores in-frame clones only, minus some. There are about 250,000 clones in the sample; around 90% occur only once, and about 3% lies in the top ten. Trimming cost V 1 base and J 0 bases, with 5 bases left between them. The germline CDR1 and CDR2 sequences are SGHRS and YFSETQ. There are 14 residues in the CDR3. Specimen: PBMCs or T cells enriched from blood (not recorded which). This TCR was recovered from a woman aged 50 to 60 who had recovered from COVID-19. The chain employs TRBV5-1 and TRBJ1-3; D remains unclear. The CDR3 sequence is CASSLQVSGNTIYF. Written as DNA, the CDR3 is TGCGCCAGCAGCTTGCAGGTCTCTGGAAACACCATATATTTT. Variable domain in full (rest from reference TRBV5-1 and TRBJ1-3): KAGVTQTPRYLIKTRGQQVTLSCSPISGHRSVSWYQQTPGQGLQFLFEYFSETQRNKGNFPGRFSGRQFSNSRSEMNVSTLELGDSALYLCASSLQVSGNTIYFGEGSWLTVV.